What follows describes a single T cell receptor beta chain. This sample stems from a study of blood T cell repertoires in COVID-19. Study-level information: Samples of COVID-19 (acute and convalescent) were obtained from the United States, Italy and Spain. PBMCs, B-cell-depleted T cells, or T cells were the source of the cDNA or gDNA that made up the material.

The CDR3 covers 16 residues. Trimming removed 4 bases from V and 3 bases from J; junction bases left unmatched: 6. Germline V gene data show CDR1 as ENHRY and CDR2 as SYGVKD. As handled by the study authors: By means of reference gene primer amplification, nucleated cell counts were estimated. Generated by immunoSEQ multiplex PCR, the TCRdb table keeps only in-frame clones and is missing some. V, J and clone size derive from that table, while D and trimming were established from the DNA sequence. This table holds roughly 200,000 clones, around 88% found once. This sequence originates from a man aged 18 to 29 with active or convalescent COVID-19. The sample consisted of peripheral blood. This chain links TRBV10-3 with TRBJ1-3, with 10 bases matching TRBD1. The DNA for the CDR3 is TGTGCCATCAGTGCGGACAGGGGGGAATATGGAAACACCATATATTTT. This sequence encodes CAISADRGEYGNTIYF.